The clone carrying this T cell receptor beta chain was seen many times. Its antigen is still unknown. The CDR3 spans 14 residues. Trimming cost V 1 base and J 6 bases; bases outside gene matches: 5. CDR1 and CDR2 (germline): DFQATT, SNEGSKA (reference sequence). This sample was taken from a study of T-cell reconstitution after alpha-beta-depleted transplantation in children. Findings of the study overall: For some patients, TCRbeta diversity was high at day 60 because of recipient T cells and thymic progenitors that survived. By about two months after transplant, alpha-beta T cells reportedly arose from several hundred graft clones that had expanded. Among T cells one year after transplant, newly produced cells accounted for most counts and diversity.

Unique molecular identifiers were used in preparing the TCRbeta library. TCRdb re-called the PCR reads with MiXCR, one entry per CDR3 protein. The sample shows around 200,000 distinct CDR3 sequences, roughly 11% of them seen only once. This sequence joins TRBV20-1 and TRBJ1-5, with 8 bases matching TRBD1. The sequenced sample was PBMCs, obtained before TCRalphabeta/CD19-depleted stem cell transplant. The receptor was isolated from a child in the first two years of life with acute myeloid leukemia, due to receive a stem cell transplant. CDR3 protein: CSARAGQGGQPQHF. In DNA, the CDR3 is TGCAGTGCTAGAGCTGGACAGGGCGGTCAGCCCCAGCATTTT.